These T cell receptor beta chains were read from a single sample in a study of shared clonotypes between healthy human individuals. TCRdb's table, derived via immunoSEQ multiplex PCR, lists solely in-frame clones and lacks some. The sample contains 1,100,000 or so clones, approximately 80% of which appear only once. Sequencing input: memory CD4+ T cells from PBMCs. Every receptor here comes from a man aged 18 to 29 in good health. Some clones in this sample may be carry-over from other donors' samples. Each CDR3 is given with its conserved first and last residue. The order of the fields is clone size, D gene, J gene, CDR3 length, V gene, CDR3 protein, CDR3 DNA. D genes are given only for firm matches. A row's size may be missing; if present it is once, few, many or a size class.

abundance: once; d_gene: TRBD2; j_gene: TRBJ2-1; len: 16; v_gene: TRBV30; CDR3aa: CAWSRWGTSGYNEQFF; CDR3nt: TGTGCCTGGAGTAGGTGGGGGACTAGCGGTTACAATGAGCAGTTCTTC
abundance: once; d_gene: .; j_gene: TRBJ2-3; len: 16; v_gene: TRBV27; CDR3aa: CASSSLPGRSTDTQYF; CDR3nt: TGTGCCAGCAGTTCACTTCCCGGGAGAAGCACAGATACGCAGTATTTT
abundance: .; d_gene: TRBD1; j_gene: TRBJ2-5; len: 14; v_gene: TRBV5-1; CDR3aa: CASSLGQGQETQYF; CDR3nt: TGCGCCAGCAGTCTCGGACAGGGTCAAGAGACCCAGTACTTC
abundance: many; d_gene: .; j_gene: TRBJ1-5; len: 16; v_gene: TRBV25-1; CDR3aa: CASSESGFSHGQPQHF; CDR3nt: TGTGCCAGCAGTGAATCGGGGTTTAGCCACGGTCAGCCCCAGCATTTT
abundance: .; d_gene: .; j_gene: TRBJ1-2; len: 15; v_gene: TRBV6-5; CDR3aa: CASSYSPTGYYGYTF; CDR3nt: TGTGCCAGCAGTTACTCCCCTACAGGATACTATGGCTACACCTTC
abundance: .; d_gene: .; j_gene: TRBJ1-4; len: 14; v_gene: TRBV19; CDR3aa: CASGMLRFNEKLFF; CDR3nt: TGTGCCAGTGGGATGTTAAGATTTAATGAAAAACTGTTTTTT
abundance: .; d_gene: .; j_gene: TRBJ2-7; len: 13; v_gene: TRBV6-1; CDR3aa: CASSELGAYEQYF; CDR3nt: TGTGCCAGCAGTGAATTGGGGGCCTACGAGCAGTACTTC
abundance: .; d_gene: .; j_gene: TRBJ1-3; len: 13; v_gene: TRBV5-6; CDR3aa: CASSRGFGNTIYF; CDR3nt: TGTGCCAGCAGCAGGGGGTTTGGAAACACCATATATTTT
abundance: .; d_gene: .; j_gene: TRBJ2-5; len: 15; v_gene: TRBV5-4; CDR3aa: CASSNKKGIQETQYF; CDR3nt: TGTGCCAGCTCTAACAAGAAGGGGATACAAGAGACCCAGTACTTC
abundance: many; d_gene: TRBD2; j_gene: TRBJ2-7; len: 18; v_gene: TRBV6-1; CDR3aa: CASSEAPTSGGSRGEQYF; CDR3nt: TGTGCCAGCAGTGAAGCGCCTACTAGCGGGGGTTCGAGGGGAGAGCAGTACTTC
abundance: .; d_gene: .; j_gene: TRBJ2-7; len: 14; v_gene: TRBV7-2; CDR3aa: CASSLDRTASEQYF; CDR3nt: TGTGCCAGCAGCTTAGACCGGACTGCCTCCGAGCAGTACTTC
abundance: .; d_gene: .; j_gene: TRBJ2-7; len: 11; v_gene: TRBV10-3; CDR3aa: CASRHRYEQYF; CDR3nt: TGTGCCAGCAGACACAGGTACGAGCAGTACTTC
abundance: few; d_gene: .; j_gene: TRBJ1-2; len: 15; v_gene: TRBV27; CDR3aa: CASSFVAGFNYGYTF; CDR3nt: TGTGCCAGCAGTTTTGTGGCGGGGTTTAACTATGGCTACACCTTC
abundance: .; d_gene: .; j_gene: TRBJ1-4; len: 14; v_gene: TRBV13; CDR3aa: CASSLIQVPEKLFF; CDR3nt: TGTGCCAGCAGCTTAATCCAGGTCCCTGAAAAACTGTTTTTT
abundance: .; d_gene: .; j_gene: TRBJ1-2; len: 12; v_gene: TRBV28; CDR3aa: CASRGQVYGYTF; CDR3nt: TGTGCCAGCAGGGGGCAGGTCTATGGCTACACCTTC
abundance: .; d_gene: .; j_gene: TRBJ1-2; len: 15; v_gene: TRBV30; CDR3aa: CAWSPHSGFYYGYTF; CDR3nt: TGTGCCTGGAGCCCACATTCAGGATTCTACTATGGCTACACCTTC
abundance: .; d_gene: .; j_gene: TRBJ1-3; len: 16; v_gene: TRBV9; CDR3aa: CASSRRGGGSGNTIYF; CDR3nt: TGTGCCAGCAGCCGAAGGGGAGGGGGATCTGGAAACACCATATATTTT
abundance: .; d_gene: .; j_gene: TRBJ1-3; len: 15; v_gene: TRBV11-2; CDR3aa: CASSLEGYSGNTIYF; CDR3nt: TGTGCCAGCAGCTTAGAGGGCTACTCTGGAAACACCATATATTTT
abundance: .; d_gene: TRBD1; j_gene: TRBJ2-2; len: 15; v_gene: TRBV29-1; CDR3aa: CSVEGQRTGAGELFF; CDR3nt: TGCAGCGTTGAAGGGCAAAGGACAGGGGCCGGGGAGCTGTTTTTT
abundance: .; d_gene: TRBD1; j_gene: TRBJ1-1; len: 15; v_gene: TRBV5-6; CDR3aa: CASSLVQGAAAEAFF; CDR3nt: TGTGCCAGCAGCTTGGTACAGGGGGCTGCGGCTGAAGCTTTCTTT
abundance: few; d_gene: .; j_gene: TRBJ1-3; len: 13; v_gene: TRBV15; CDR3aa: CATSRDRGNTIYF; CDR3nt: TGTGCCACCAGCAGAGATCGGGGAAACACCATATATTTT
abundance: .; d_gene: .; j_gene: TRBJ1-5; len: 15; v_gene: TRBV6-5; CDR3aa: CASKNREGGNQPQHF; CDR3nt: TGTGCCAGCAAGAACAGGGAAGGGGGCAATCAGCCCCAGCATTTT
abundance: .; d_gene: TRBD1; j_gene: TRBJ2-1; len: 14; v_gene: TRBV5-1; CDR3aa: CASTGDRRMNEQFF; CDR3nt: TGCGCCAGCACCGGGGACAGGCGGATGAATGAGCAGTTCTTC
abundance: few; d_gene: .; j_gene: TRBJ2-7; len: 12; v_gene: TRBV7-9; CDR3aa: CASSSPGSGEYF; CDR3nt: TGTGCCAGCAGCTCGCCCGGGAGCGGTGAGTACTTC